This T cell receptor (beta chain) is drawn from a study of blood T cell repertoires in COVID-19. Across the whole study: Sites in the United States, Italy and Spain provided acute and convalescent COVID-19 samples.

V was pared by 3 bases and J by 6 bases, with 12 bases between. CDR3 length: 13 residues. CDR1 and CDR2 from the germline V gene are MGHDK and SYGVNS. TCRdb's copy holds only in-frame clones and misses some; the assay was immunoSEQ multiplex PCR. The table shows hundreds of thousands of clones, with approximately 85% occurring only once. V is TRBV25-1 and J is TRBJ2-7, with D maybe TRBD1 (6 bases). Sample: peripheral blood. This clonotype was sampled from a man between 45 and 60 years old with COVID-19, enrolled during active disease. The CDR3 sequence: CASSESTGFEQYF. DNA for the CDR3: TGTGCCAGCAGTGAGTCAACAGGGTTCGAGCAGTACTTC.